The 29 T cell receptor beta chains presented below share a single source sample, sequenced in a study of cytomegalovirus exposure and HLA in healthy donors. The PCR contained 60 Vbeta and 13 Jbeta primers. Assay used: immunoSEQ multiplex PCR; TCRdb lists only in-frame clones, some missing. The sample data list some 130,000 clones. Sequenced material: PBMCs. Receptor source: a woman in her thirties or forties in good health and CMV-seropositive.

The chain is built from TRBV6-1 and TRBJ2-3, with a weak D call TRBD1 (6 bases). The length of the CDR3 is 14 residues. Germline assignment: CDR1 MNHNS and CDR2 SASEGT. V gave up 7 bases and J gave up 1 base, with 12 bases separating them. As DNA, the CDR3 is TGTGCCAGCAAAACAGGGCTAGGCACAGATACGCAGTATTTT. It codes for CASKTGLGTDTQYF.

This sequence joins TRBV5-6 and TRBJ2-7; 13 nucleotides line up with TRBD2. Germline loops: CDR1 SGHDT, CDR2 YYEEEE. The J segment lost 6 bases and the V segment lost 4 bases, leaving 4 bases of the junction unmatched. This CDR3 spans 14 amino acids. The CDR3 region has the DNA TGTGCCAGCAGCCCCGGACTAGCGGGAGCCGAGCAGTACTTC. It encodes CASSPGLAGAEQYF.

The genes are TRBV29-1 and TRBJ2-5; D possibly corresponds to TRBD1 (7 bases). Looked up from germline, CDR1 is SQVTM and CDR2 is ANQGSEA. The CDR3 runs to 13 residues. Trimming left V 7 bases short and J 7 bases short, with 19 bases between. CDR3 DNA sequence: TGCAGCGGGGCCCCGGAGGGGGCGTTGACCCAGTACTTC. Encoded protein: CSGAPEGALTQYF.

CDR3 sequence (DNA): TGTGCCAGCCCCCCCCGGGTTGCTGAAGCTTTCTTT. It translates to CASPPRVAEAFF. The chain is built from TRBV21-1 and TRBJ1-1. TRBV21-1 counts as a pseudogene. This CDR3 spans 12 amino acids.

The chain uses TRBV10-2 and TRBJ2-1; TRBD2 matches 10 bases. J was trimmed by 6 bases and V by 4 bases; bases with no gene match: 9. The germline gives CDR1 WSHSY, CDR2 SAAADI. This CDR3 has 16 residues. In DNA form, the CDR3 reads TGCGCCAGCAGTGCCCCTCTAGCGGGAGTGGGCAATGAGCAGTTCTTC. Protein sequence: CASSAPLAGVGNEQFF.

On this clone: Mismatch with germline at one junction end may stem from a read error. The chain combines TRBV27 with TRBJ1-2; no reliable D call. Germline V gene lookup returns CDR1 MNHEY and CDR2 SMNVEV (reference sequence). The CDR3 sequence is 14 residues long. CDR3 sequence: CASSVSWSGYGYTF. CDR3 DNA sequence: TGTGCCAGCAGTGTATCATGGAGTGGCTATGGCTACACCTTC.

For the CDR3, the DNA is TGCGCCAGCAGCACTGGTATAGCGGACCGCAATGAGCAGTTCTTC. This encodes CASSTGIADRNEQFF. The gene calls are TRBV5-1 and TRBJ2-1; possibly TRBD2 for D (6 bases). V gave up 4 bases and J gave up 6 bases, with 17 bases separating them. Germline V lookup: CDR1 SGHRS, CDR2 YFSETQ. The CDR3 runs to 15 residues.

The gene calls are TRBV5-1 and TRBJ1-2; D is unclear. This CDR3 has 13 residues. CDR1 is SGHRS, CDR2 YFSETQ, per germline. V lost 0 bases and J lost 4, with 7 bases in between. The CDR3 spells CASSLESPYGYTF. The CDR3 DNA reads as TGCGCCAGCAGCTTGGAGAGTCCCTATGGCTACACCTTC.

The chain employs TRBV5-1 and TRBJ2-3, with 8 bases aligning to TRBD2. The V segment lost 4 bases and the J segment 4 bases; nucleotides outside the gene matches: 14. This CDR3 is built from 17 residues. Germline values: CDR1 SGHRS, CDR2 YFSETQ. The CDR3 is CASSRGGARAGADTQYF. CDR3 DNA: TGCGCCAGCAGCCGGGGGGGGGCGAGGGCGGGAGCAGATACGCAGTATTTT.

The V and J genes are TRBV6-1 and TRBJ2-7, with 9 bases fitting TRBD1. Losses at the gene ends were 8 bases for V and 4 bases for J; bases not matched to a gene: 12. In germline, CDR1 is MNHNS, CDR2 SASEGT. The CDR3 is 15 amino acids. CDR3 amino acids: CASGQDGTGWYEQYF. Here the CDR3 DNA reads TGTGCCAGCGGCCAAGACGGGACAGGGTGGTACGAGCAGTACTTC.

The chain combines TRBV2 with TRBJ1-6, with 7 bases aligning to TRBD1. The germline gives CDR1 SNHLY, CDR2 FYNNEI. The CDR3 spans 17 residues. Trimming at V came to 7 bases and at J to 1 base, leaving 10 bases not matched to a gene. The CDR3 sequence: CASKGGAERSYNSPLHF. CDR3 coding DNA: TGTGCCAGCAAAGGGGGCGCGGAGAGGTCCTATAATTCACCCCTCCACTTT.

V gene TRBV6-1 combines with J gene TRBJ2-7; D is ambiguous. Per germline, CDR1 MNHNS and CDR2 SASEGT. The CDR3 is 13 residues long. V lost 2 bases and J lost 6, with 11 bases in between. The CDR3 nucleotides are TGTGCCAGCAGTGAATTGGGCGTCGGCGAGCAGTACTTC. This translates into CASSELGVGEQYF.

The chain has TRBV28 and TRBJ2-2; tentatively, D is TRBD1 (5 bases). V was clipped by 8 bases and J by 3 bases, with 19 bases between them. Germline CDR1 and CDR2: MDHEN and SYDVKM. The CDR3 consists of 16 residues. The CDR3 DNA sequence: TGTGCCAGCGCAATAAGGTCTGGGGCTTACACCGGGGAGCTGTTTTTT. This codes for CASAIRSGAYTGELFF.

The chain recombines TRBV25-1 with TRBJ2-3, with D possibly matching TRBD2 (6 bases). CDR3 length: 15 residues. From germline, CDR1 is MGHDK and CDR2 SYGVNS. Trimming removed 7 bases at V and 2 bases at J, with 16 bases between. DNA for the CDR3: TGTGCCAGCAATAGCGGCGGGTTCGTCACAGATACGCAGTATTTT. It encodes CASNSGGFVTDTQYF.

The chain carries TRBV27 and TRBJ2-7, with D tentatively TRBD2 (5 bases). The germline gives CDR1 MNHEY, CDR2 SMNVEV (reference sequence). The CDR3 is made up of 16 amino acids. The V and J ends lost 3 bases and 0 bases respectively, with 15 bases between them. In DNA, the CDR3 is TGTGCCAGCAGTTTCCACGGGGTTAGGGCCTCCTACGAGCAGTACTTC. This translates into CASSFHGVRASYEQYF.

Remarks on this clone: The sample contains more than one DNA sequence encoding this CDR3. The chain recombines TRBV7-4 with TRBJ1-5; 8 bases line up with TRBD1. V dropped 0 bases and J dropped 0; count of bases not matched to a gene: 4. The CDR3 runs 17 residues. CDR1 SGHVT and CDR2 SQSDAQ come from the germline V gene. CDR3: CASSLARDRHSNQPQHF. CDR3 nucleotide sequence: TGTGCCAGCAGCTTAGCTAGGGACAGGCATAGCAATCAGCCCCAGCATTTT.

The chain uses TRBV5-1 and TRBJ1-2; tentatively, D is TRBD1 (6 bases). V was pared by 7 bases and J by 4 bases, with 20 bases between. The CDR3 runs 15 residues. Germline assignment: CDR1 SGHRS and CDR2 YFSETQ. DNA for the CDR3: TGCGCCAGCCGACCCCCAGGGGAGGGGATCTATGGCTACACCTTC. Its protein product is CASRPPGEGIYGYTF.

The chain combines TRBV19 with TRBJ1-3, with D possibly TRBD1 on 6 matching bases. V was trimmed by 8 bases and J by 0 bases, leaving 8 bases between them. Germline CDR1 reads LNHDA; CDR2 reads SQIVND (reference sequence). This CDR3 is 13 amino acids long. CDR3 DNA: TGTGCCAGTCGGACAGTCTCTGGAAACACCATATATTTT. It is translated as CASRTVSGNTIYF.

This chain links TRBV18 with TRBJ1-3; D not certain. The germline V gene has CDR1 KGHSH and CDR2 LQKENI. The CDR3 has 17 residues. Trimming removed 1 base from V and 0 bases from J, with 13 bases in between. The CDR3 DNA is TGTGCCAGCTCACCACGGAGGTGGGTGTCCTCTGGAAACACCATATATTTT. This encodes CASSPRRWVSSGNTIYF.

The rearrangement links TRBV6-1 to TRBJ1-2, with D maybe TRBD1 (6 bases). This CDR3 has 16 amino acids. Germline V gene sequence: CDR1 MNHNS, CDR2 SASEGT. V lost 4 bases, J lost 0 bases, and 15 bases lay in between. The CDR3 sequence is CASSGKGHSANYGYTF. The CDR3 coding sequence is TGTGCCAGCAGTGGAAAGGGACACTCAGCTAACTATGGCTACACCTTC.

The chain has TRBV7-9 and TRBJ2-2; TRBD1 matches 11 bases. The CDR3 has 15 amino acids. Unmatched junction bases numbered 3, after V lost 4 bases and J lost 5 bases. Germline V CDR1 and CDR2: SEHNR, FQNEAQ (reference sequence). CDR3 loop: CASSSRDRGTGELFF. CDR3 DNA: TGTGCCAGCAGCTCCAGGGACAGGGGGACCGGGGAGCTGTTTTTT.

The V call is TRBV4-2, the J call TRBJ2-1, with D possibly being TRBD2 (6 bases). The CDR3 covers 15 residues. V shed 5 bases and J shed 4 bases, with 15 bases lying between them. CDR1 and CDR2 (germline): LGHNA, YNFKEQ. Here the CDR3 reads CASSVSEEGYNEQFF. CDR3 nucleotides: TGTGCCAGCAGCGTCTCAGAGGAGGGTTACAATGAGCAGTTCTTC.

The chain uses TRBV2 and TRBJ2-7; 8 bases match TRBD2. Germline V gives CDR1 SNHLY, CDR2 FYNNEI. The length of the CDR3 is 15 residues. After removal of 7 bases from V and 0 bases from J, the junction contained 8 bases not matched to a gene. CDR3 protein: CASTISGSLSYEQYF. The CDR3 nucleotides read TGTGCCAGCACCATAAGCGGGAGTCTCTCCTACGAGCAGTACTTC.

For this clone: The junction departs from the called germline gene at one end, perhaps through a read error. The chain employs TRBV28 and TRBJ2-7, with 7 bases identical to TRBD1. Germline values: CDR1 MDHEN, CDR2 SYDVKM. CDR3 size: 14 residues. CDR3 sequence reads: CASSDRVQGYAQYF. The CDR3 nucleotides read TGTGCCAGCAGCGACAGGGTCCAAGGCTACGCGCAGTACTTC.

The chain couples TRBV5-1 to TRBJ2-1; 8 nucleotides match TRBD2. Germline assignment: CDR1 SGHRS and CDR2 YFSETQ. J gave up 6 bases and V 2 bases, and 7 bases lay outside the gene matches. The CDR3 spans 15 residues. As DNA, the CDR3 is TGCGCCAGCAGCTTAACGGCGGGAGGTTCCAATGAGCAGTTCTTC. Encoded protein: CASSLTAGGSNEQFF.

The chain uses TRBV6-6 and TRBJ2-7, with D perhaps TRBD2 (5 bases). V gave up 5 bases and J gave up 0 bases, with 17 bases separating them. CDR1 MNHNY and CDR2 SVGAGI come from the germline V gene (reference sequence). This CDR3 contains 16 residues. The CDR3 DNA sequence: TGTGCCAGCAGTGGCCCCGAAGCGGCACTCTCCTACGAGCAGTACTTC. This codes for CASSGPEAALSYEQYF.

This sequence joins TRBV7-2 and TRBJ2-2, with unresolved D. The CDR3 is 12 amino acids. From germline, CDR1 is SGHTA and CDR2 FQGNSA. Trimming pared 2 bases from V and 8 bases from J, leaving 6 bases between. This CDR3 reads CASSLFSGELFF. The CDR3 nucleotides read TGTGCCAGCAGCTTATTTTCTGGGGAGCTGTTTTTT.

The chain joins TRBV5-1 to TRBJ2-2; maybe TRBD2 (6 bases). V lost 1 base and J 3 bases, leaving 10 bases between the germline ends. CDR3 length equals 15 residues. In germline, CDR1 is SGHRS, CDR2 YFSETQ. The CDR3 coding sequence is TGCGCCAGCAGCTTGCTTGGCGGGGACACCGGGGAGCTGTTTTTT. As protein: CASSLLGGDTGELFF.

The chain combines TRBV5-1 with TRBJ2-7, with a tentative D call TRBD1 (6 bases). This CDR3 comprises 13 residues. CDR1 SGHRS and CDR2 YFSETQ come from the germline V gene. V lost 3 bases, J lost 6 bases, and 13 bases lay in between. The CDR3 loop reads CASSSRGNGEQYF. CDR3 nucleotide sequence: TGCGCCAGCAGCTCCAGGGGAAACGGCGAGCAGTACTTC. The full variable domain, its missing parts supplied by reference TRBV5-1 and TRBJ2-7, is KAGVTQTPRYLIKTRGQQVTLSCSPISGHRSVSWYQQTPGQGLQFLFEYFSETQRNKGNFPGRFSGRQFSNSRSEMNVSTLELGDSALYLCASSSRGNGEQYFGPGTRLTVT.